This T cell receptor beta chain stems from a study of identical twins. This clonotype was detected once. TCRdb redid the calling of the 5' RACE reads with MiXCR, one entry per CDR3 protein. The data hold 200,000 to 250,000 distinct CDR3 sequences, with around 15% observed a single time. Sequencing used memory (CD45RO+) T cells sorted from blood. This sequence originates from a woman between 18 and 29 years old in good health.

Written as DNA, the CDR3 is TGTGCCAGCAGTTCTCTCAACAGGGCTGAGACCCAGTACTTC. Protein: CASSSLNRAETQYF. The chain couples TRBV6-2 or TRBV6-3 to TRBJ2-5, with D perhaps matching TRBD1 (6 bases). The germline CDR1 and CDR2 sequences are MNHEY and SVGEGT. The CDR3 runs 14 residues. V shed 4 bases and J shed 5 bases, with 14 bases lying between them.